This T cell receptor (beta chain) is from a study of shared clonotypes between healthy human individuals. This CDR3 is built from 14 residues. V was clipped by 7 bases and J by 2 bases, with 14 bases between them. Germline-derived CDR1 and CDR2 are MNHNS and SASEGT. The protocol was immunoSEQ multiplex PCR, while the TCRdb copy is restricted to in-frame clones and leaves out a portion. Among approximately 1,500,000 clones, around 98% were seen once, and the ten largest hold less than 0.55%. The sequenced material came from naive CD4+ T cells sorted from blood. Subset here: CD45RA+ positively selected. V is TRBV6-1 and J is TRBJ1-2; D may be TRBD1 (5 bases). This receptor was identified in a man younger than 45 in good health. CDR3 sequence reads: CASIILGRNYGYTF. The CDR3 DNA is TGTGCCAGCATAATTTTGGGACGGAACTATGGCTACACCTTC.